This TCR beta chain was sequenced for a study of T cell responses to AZD1222 COVID-19 vaccine. Study-level results: CD4 TCRs linked to vaccination spanned spike, dominating at 160-218 and 743-854. Clonal diversity may have been underestimated, and the donors were mostly white British, with more females than males.

This table comes from immunoSEQ multiplex PCR, and its TCRdb copy is limited to in-frame clones, with some not included. The table records some 150,000 clones, about 90% of them present only once. A remark on this clone: Its antigen is still unknown.

Germline CDR1 and CDR2: SGHRS and YFSETQ. Trimming pared 7 bases from V and 5 bases from J, leaving 13 bases between. The CDR3 extends over 12 amino acids. The source is an adult in good health. The sequences come from peripheral blood, collected on day 0 of AZD1222 vaccination. V and J are TRBV5-1 and TRBJ2-7, with TRBD2 as a possible D gene (5 bases). The CDR3: CASGRGLDEQYF. In nucleotides, the CDR3 is TGCGCCAGCGGTAGAGGACTTGACGAGCAGTACTTC.